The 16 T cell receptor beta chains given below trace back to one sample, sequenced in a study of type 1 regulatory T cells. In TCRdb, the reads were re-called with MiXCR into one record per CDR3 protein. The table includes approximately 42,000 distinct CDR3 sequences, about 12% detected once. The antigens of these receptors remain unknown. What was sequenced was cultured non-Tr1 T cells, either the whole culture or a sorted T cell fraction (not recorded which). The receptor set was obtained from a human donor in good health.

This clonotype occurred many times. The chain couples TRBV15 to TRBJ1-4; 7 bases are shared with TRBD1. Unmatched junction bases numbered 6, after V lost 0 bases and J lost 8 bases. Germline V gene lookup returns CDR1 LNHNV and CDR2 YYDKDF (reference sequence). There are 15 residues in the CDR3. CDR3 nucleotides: TGTGCCACCAGCAGAGATCGAGGGGGCGCGGAAAAACTGTTTTTT. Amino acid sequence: CATSRDRGGAEKLFF.

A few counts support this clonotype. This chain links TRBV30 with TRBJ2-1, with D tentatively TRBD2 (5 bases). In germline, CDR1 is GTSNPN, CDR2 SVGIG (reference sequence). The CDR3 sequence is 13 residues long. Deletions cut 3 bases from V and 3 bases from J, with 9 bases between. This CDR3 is CAWSKGGYNEQFF. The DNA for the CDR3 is TGTGCCTGGAGCAAAGGAGGCTACAATGAGCAGTTCTTC. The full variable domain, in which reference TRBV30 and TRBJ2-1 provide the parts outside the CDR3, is SQTIHQWPATLVQPVGSPLSLECTVEGTSNPNLYWYRQAAGRGLQLLFYSVGIGQISSEVPQNLSASRPQDRQFILSSKKLLLSDSGFYLCAWSKGGYNEQFFGPGTRLTVL.

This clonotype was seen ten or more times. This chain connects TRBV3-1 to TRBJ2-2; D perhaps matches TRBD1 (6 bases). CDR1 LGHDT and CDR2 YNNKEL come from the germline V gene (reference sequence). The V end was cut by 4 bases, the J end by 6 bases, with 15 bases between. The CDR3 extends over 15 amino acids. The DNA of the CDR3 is TGTGCCAGCAGCCCACAGGGTTGGAAAGCCGGGGAGCTGTTTTTT. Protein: CASSPQGWKAGELFF.

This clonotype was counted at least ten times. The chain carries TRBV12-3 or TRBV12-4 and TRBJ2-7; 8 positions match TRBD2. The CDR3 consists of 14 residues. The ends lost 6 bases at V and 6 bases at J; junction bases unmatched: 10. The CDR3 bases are TGTGCCAGCAGCCCGGGACTAGTGGGTTCCGAGCAGTACTTC. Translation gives CASSPGLVGSEQYF.

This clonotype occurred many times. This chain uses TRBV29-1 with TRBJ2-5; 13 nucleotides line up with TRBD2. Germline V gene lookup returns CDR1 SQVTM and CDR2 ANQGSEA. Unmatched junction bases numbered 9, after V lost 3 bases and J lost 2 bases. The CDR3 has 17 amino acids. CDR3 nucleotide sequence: TGCAGCGTTGACTTGGGACTAGCGGGGAGGACACAAGAGACCCAGTACTTC. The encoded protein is CSVDLGLAGRTQETQYF. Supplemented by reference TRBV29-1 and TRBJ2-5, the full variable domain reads SAVISQKPSRDICQRGTSLTIQCQVDSQVTMMFWYRQQPGQSLTLIATANQGSEATYESGFVIDKFPISRPNLTFSTLTVSNMSPEDSSIYLCSVDLGLAGRTQETQYFGPGTRLLVL.

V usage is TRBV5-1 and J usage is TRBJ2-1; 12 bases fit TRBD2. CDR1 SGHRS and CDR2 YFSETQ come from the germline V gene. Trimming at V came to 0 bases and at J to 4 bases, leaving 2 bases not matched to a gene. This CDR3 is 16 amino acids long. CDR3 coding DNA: TGCGCCAGCAGCTTGGGGACTAGCGGGAAATACAATGAGCAGTTCTTC. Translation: CASSLGTSGKYNEQFF.

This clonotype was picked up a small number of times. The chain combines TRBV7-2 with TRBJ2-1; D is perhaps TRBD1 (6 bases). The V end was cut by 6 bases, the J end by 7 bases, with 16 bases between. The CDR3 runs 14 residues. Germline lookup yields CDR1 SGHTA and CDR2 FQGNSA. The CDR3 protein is CASRSSSQGNEQFF. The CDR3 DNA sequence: TGTGCCAGCAGGTCTAGCTCCCAGGGGAATGAGCAGTTCTTC.

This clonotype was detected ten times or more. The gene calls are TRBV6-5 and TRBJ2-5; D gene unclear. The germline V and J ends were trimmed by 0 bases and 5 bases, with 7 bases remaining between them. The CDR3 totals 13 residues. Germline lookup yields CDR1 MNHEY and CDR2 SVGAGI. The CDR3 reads CASSYSVVETQYF. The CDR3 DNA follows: TGTGCCAGCAGTTACTCTGTGGTCGAGACCCAGTACTTC.

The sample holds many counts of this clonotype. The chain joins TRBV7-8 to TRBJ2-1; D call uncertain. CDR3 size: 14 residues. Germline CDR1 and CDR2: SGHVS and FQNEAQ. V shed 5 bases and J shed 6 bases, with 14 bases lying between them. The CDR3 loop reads CASSLSGPSNEQFF. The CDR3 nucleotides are TGTGCCAGCAGCCTATCCGGGCCCAGCAATGAGCAGTTCTTC.

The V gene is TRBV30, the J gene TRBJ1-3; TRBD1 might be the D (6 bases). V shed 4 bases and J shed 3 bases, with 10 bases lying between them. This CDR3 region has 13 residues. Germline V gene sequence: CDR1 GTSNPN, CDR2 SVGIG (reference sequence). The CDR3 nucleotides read TGTGCCTGGAACCCAGGGGTTGGAAACACCATATATTTT. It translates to CAWNPGVGNTIYF.

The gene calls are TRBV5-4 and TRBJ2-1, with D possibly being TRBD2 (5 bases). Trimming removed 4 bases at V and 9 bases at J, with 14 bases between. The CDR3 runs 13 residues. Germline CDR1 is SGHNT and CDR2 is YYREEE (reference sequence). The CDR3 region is CASSLAKTSEQFF. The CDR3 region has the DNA TGTGCCAGCAGCCTAGCCAAGACAAGTGAGCAGTTCTTC.

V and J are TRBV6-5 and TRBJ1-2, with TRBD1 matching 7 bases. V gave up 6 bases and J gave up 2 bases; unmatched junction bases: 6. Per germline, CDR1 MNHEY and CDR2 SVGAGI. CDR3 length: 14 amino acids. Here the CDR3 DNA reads TGTGCCAGCAGCTGGACAGGATTAAACTATGGCTACACCTTC. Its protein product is CASSWTGLNYGYTF.

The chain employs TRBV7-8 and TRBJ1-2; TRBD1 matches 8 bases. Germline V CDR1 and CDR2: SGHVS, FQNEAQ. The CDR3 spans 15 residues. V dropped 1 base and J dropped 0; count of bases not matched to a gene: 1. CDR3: CASSLDRGTNYGYTF. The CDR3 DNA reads TGTGCCAGCAGCTTAGACAGGGGGACTAACTATGGCTACACCTTC.

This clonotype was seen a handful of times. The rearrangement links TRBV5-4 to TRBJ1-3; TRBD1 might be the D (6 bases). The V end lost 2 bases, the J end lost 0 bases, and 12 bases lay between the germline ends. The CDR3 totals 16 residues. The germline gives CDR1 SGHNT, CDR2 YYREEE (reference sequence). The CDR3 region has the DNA TGTGCCAGCAGCTTAGGGGGAAGAGACTCTGGAAACACCATATATTTT. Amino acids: CASSLGGRDSGNTIYF.

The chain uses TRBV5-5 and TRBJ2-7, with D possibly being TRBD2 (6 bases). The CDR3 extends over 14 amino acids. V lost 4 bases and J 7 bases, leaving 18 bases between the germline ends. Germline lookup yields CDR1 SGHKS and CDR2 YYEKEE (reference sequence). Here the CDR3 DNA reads TGTGCCAGCAGCGCCGGGACTGTGAAAGGAGAGCAGTACTTC. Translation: CASSAGTVKGEQYF.

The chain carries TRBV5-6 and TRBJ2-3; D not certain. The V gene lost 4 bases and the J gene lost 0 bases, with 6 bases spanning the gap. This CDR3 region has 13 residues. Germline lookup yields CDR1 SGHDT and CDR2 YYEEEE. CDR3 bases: TGTGCCAGCAGCCCCTGGAGCACAGATACGCAGTATTTT. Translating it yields CASSPWSTDTQYF.